A selection of T cell receptor beta chains follows, all from one sample in a study of CD8 T cells in ankylosing spondylitis. TCRdb reprocessed the 5' RACE reads with MiXCR, giving one entry per CDR3 protein. The sample yields about 480,000 distinct CDR3 sequences, 15% to 20% seen once. Sequences were obtained from blood, either unsorted or a sorted T cell fraction (not recorded which). The origin of the receptors is a male donor with ankylosing spondylitis. CDR3s leave out the opening cysteine and the closing phenylalanine or tryptophan.

j_call v_call cdr3_aa
TRBJ2-2 TRBV7-2 ASSRQGGANTGELF
TRBJ2-7 TRBV11-1 ASSRRQTNSYEQY
TRBJ2-1 TRBV4-2 ASSQEGLASYNEQF
TRBJ1-2 TRBV11-3 ASSLSSANYGYT
TRBJ2-7 TRBV7-9 ASSLVGQPRQYEQY
TRBJ2-7 TRBV27 ASSLDRVSYEQY
TRBJ2-3 TRBV11-2 VSSLAKGGMAQY
TRBJ2-1 TRBV6-5 ASSSYPRGGSYNEQF
TRBJ2-7 TRBV27 ASSLKGQGESYEQY
TRBJ1-1 TRBV6-1 ASTPPRTNTEAF
TRBJ2-5 TRBV7-2 ASSLRASGSGGETQY
TRBJ1-5 TRBV4-1 ASSQDGGIGNQPQH
TRBJ2-5 TRBV4-2 ASSQPGQQETQY
TRBJ2-2 TRBV5-1 ASRPLSGTGNTGELF
TRBJ1-1 TRBV2 ASSKTHMNTEAF
TRBJ2-1 TRBV20-1 SARDLGGRTGSYNEQF
TRBJ2-5 TRBV28 ASRAGTPQETQY
TRBJ2-3 TRBV29-1 SVGLAEDTQY
TRBJ1-1 TRBV5-1 ASRLVGGVTEAF
TRBJ1-6 TRBV28 ASSLAPGVLRNSPLH
TRBJ2-3 TRBV24-1 ATSTGTGTPRTSTDTQY
TRBJ1-2 TRBV15 ATSRARTDYGYT
TRBJ1-5 TRBV4-2 ASSPNTKTSNQPQH
TRBJ2-2 TRBV12-3/TRBV12-4 ASRRQGDTGELF
TRBJ2-3 TRBV5-1 ASSPSPSTDTQY
TRBJ2-1 TRBV20-1 SAHGNSYNEQF
TRBJ2-7 TRBV2 ASSEEGGGEKDEQY
TRBJ2-5 TRBV2 ASSARGQGKIQETQY
TRBJ2-2 TRBV11-2 ASSRDSPFGKLF
TRBJ1-1 TRBV20-1 SARGGAGTEAF
TRBJ2-2 TRBV20-1 SARQGTGELF
TRBJ2-5 TRBV18 ASSGGAVKGTQY
TRBJ2-7 TRBV18 ASSPGTNREQY
TRBJ2-1 TRBV7-2 ASSTQGQGFYNEQF
TRBJ1-1 TRBV20-1 SATRGGGYTEAF
TRBJ2-1 TRBV7-2 ASSQALGTGYNEQF
TRBJ2-3 TRBV6-1 ASSKESGVDTQY
TRBJ2-7 TRBV6-5 ASSYRQGSSYEQY